The sequence of this T cell receptor (beta chain) was determined in a study of blood T cell repertoires in COVID-19. Study context: Sample material is recorded as cDNA or gDNA derived from T cells, B-cell-depleted T cells, or PBMCs.

The CDR3 sequence is 12 residues long. Between the trimmed V and J ends, which lost 6 bases and 2 bases, there was a span of 8 bases. Germline-derived CDR1 and CDR2 are ENHRY and SYGVKD. Cohorts were assigned according to the clinical history that participants reported. Sequenced by immunoSEQ multiplex PCR; TCRdb stores in-frame clones only, minus some. Of hundreds of thousands of clones listed, roughly 88% were seen once; the top ten hold roughly 2%. V is TRBV10-3 and J is TRBJ2-7; D remains ambiguous. Sequencing was performed on PBMCs or T cells enriched from blood (not recorded which). This receptor was identified in a woman aged 40-49 years with acute COVID-19. In DNA form, the CDR3 reads TGTGCCATCAGCCAGACTCCCTACGAGCAGTACTTC. Residues: CAISQTPYEQYF.